The 22 T cell receptor beta chains given below trace back to one sample, sequenced in a study of control samples from healthy donors and cancer patients. TCRdb's copy holds only in-frame clones and misses some; the assay was immunoSEQ multiplex PCR. The sample comprises about 150,000 clones, approximately 96% of which are singletons, and about 8.5% rests with the top ten. The sample consisted of blood. The receptors shown here come from a woman between 40 and 50 years old in good health.

The V gene is TRBV6-2 or TRBV6-3, the J gene TRBJ1-2; tentatively, D is TRBD1 (6 bases). The CDR3 is 13 amino acids. The germline gives CDR1 MNHEY, CDR2 SVGEGT. The germline V and J ends were trimmed by 0 bases and 7 bases, with 9 bases remaining between them. The DNA of the CDR3 is TGTGCCAGCAGTTACTCGTGGGGGCCTGGCTACACCTTC. Translation gives CASSYSWGPGYTF.

The chain couples TRBV5-5 to TRBJ1-2; unclear D gene. Deletions cut 0 bases from V and 8 bases from J, with 11 bases between. The CDR3 contains 13 residues. The germline V gene encodes CDR1 SGHKS and CDR2 YYEKEE (reference sequence). The CDR3 loop reads CASSLGVDAGYTF. The CDR3 region has the DNA TGTGCCAGCAGCTTGGGGGTTGACGCGGGCTACACCTTC.

The J gene is TRBJ1-2, the V gene TRBV11-2, with TRBD1 as a possible D gene (5 bases). In germline, CDR1 is SGHAT, CDR2 FQNNGV. The CDR3 is 16 amino acids. V lost 4 bases and J lost 4, with 19 bases in between. Here the CDR3 reads CASSSPGASSLYGYTF. In DNA, the CDR3 is TGTGCCAGCAGCTCCCCCGGGGCGTCCTCTCTCTATGGCTACACCTTC.

The chain recombines TRBV6-5 with TRBJ1-2; a possible D gene is TRBD1 (6 bases). With 2 bases removed from V and 4 bases from J, the gap between germline ends came to 14 bases. The germline V gene encodes CDR1 MNHEY and CDR2 SVGAGI. This CDR3 contains 15 residues. CDR3 protein: CASSYAPGEIYGYTF. CDR3 in DNA: TGTGCCAGCAGTTACGCGCCAGGGGAGATCTATGGCTACACCTTC.

This chain uses TRBV5-6 with TRBJ1-2; D is perhaps TRBD1 (6 bases). The germline V gene has CDR1 SGHDT and CDR2 YYEEEE. Trimming left V 0 bases short and J 2 bases short, with 8 bases between. The CDR3 sequence is 14 residues long. CDR3 coding DNA: TGTGCCAGCAGCTTGGGGGGGCGAAACTATGGCTACACCTTC. Amino acids: CASSLGGRNYGYTF.

This chain uses TRBV5-1 with TRBJ2-5; no clear D gene. This CDR3 is built from 8 residues. The V gene's germline CDR1 is SGHRS and CDR2 YFSETQ. V was pared by 6 bases and J by 9 bases, with 3 bases between. CDR3 in amino acids: CASNAQYF. DNA of the CDR3: TGCGCCAGCAATGCCCAGTACTTC. Full variable domain (remainder filled in from reference TRBV5-1 and TRBJ2-5): KAGVTQTPRYLIKTRGQQVTLSCSPISGHRSVSWYQQTPGQGLQFLFEYFSETQRNKGNFPGRFSGRQFSNSRSEMNVSTLELGDSALYLCASNAQYFGPGTRLLVL.

The chain carries TRBV28 and TRBJ1-6, with D hard to call. The CDR3 spans 16 residues. Trimming cost V 5 bases and J 4 bases, with 15 bases left between them. Germline V CDR1 and CDR2: MDHEN, SYDVKM. CDR3 DNA sequence: TGTGCCAGCAGTCTCCCGGCGGCAGTTTATAATTCACCCCTCCACTTT. This translates into CASSLPAAVYNSPLHF.

The V call is TRBV5-1, the J call TRBJ2-5, with a weak D call TRBD2 (6 bases). Looked up from germline, CDR1 is SGHRS and CDR2 is YFSETQ. CDR3 length: 15 amino acids. V was clipped by 0 bases and J by 2 bases, with 11 bases between them. As DNA, the CDR3 is TGCGCCAGCAGCTTGGCCAGCGGGCTACAAGAGACCCAGTACTTC. Its protein is CASSLASGLQETQYF.

The chain has TRBV2 and TRBJ1-4, with 7 bases aligning to TRBD1. V lost 2 bases and J lost 3; bases outside the gene matches: 15. The CDR3 is 19 amino acids. The germline CDR1 and CDR2 sequences are SNHLY and FYNNEI. The CDR3 is CASSENFRTGGGPNEKLFF. The CDR3 region has the DNA TGTGCCAGCAGTGAAAATTTTCGGACAGGTGGTGGACCTAATGAAAAACTGTTTTTT.

The chain employs TRBV7-2 and TRBJ1-1, with D maybe TRBD1 (6 bases). CDR3 length: 15 amino acids. Trimming pared 4 bases from V and 3 bases from J, leaving 15 bases between. In germline, CDR1 is SGHTA, CDR2 FQGNSA. The CDR3 protein is CASSSRVGADTEAFF. In nucleotides, the CDR3 is TGTGCCAGCAGCTCTCGGGTGGGGGCTGACACTGAAGCTTTCTTT.

The CDR3 bases are TGTGCCAGCCGGTTAAGTGGCTCTCAGGGGGCCGCAACTAATGAAAAACTGTTTTTT. It encodes CASRLSGSQGAATNEKLFF. The chain combines TRBV2 with TRBJ1-4; 8 bases align to TRBD1. J lost 0 bases, V lost 8 bases, and 17 bases had no gene match. The CDR3 contains 19 residues. The germline CDR1 and CDR2 sequences are SNHLY and FYNNEI.

This clone was observed once. The chain couples TRBV2 to TRBJ2-5; 10 bases are a match to TRBD1. This CDR3 region has 15 residues. Germline-derived CDR1 and CDR2 are SNHLY and FYNNEI. The junction had 10 bases not matched to a gene; V was cut back by 8 bases and J by 4 bases. The CDR3 loop reads CASGTRDRGRETQYF. For the CDR3, the DNA is TGTGCCAGCGGCACCCGGGACAGGGGAAGAGAGACCCAGTACTTC.

The chain couples TRBV5-4 to TRBJ1-2; D is undetermined. Trimming removed 0 bases from V and 1 base from J, with 4 bases in between. This CDR3 is 13 amino acids long. CDR1 and CDR2 from the germline V gene are SGHNT and YYREEE (reference sequence). The CDR3 reads CASSLADNYGYTF. Here the CDR3 DNA reads TGTGCCAGCAGCTTGGCCGATAACTATGGCTACACCTTC.

The J gene is TRBJ2-1, the V gene TRBV4-3; D possibly uses TRBD1 or TRBD2 (5 bases each). V lost 5 bases and J lost 6, with 11 bases in between. The germline gives CDR1 LGHNA, CDR2 YSLEER. CDR3 length: 13 amino acids. CDR3 residues: CASSKGRPNEQFF. Here the CDR3 DNA reads TGCGCCAGCAGCAAGGGACGCCCCAATGAGCAGTTCTTC.

The chain carries TRBV7-2 and TRBJ2-5; 8 bases fit TRBD2. The CDR3 consists of 16 residues. CDR1 is SGHTA and CDR2 is FQGNSA in the germline V gene. The V and J ends lost 1 base and 5 bases, in that order; junction bases with no gene match: 9. The CDR3: CASSLGRAGGLETQYF. The DNA for the CDR3 is TGTGCCAGCAGCTTAGGTCGGGCGGGGGGTTTGGAGACCCAGTACTTC.

This rearrangement joins TRBV6-5 to TRBJ1-2; TRBD1 agrees at 8 bases. Germline V gene sequence: CDR1 MNHEY, CDR2 SVGAGI. This CDR3 region has 15 residues. V dropped 5 bases and J dropped 6; count of bases not matched to a gene: 11. This CDR3 is CASSQTYDRGNGYTF. CDR3 nucleotide sequence: TGTGCCAGCAGTCAAACGTATGACAGGGGCAATGGCTACACCTTC.

The chain joins TRBV19 to TRBJ1-3; the D gene is possibly TRBD1 (5 bases). The germline gives CDR1 LNHDA, CDR2 SQIVND (reference sequence). The CDR3 runs to 15 residues. V lost 0 bases and J lost 3, with 9 bases in between. The CDR3 DNA reads as TGTGCCAGTAGTATAGAGAGGGGAATTGGAAACACCATATATTTT. Translated: CASSIERGIGNTIYF.

The chain joins TRBV4-3 to TRBJ2-3; TRBD1 aligns across 10 bases. This CDR3 has 16 residues. Germline CDR1 and CDR2: LGHNA and YSLEER. Trimming at V came to 0 bases and at J to 4 bases, leaving 4 bases not matched to a gene. In nucleotides, the CDR3 is TGCGCCAGCAGCCAAGATCTTGGACAGGGGGCAGATACGCAGTATTTT. It yields the protein CASSQDLGQGADTQYF.

The V call is TRBV5-4, the J call TRBJ1-5; possibly TRBD1 for D (5 bases). The CDR3 runs to 16 residues. The germline V gene has CDR1 SGHNT and CDR2 YYREEE (reference sequence). The V end was cut by 0 bases, the J end by 0 bases, with 10 bases between. The CDR3 DNA is TGTGCCAGCAGCTTGGGGGGGAGTTATAGCAATCAGCCCCAGCATTTT. Translated, it gives CASSLGGSYSNQPQHF.

The CDR3 loop is CASSDPDRGRSYEQYF. The CDR3, as DNA: TGTGCCAGCAGCGATCCAGACAGGGGGAGGTCCTACGAGCAGTACTTC. The genes are TRBV6-6 and TRBJ2-7, with 9 bases lining up with TRBD1. CDR3 length: 16 residues. The V and J ends lost 6 bases and 1 base, in that order; junction bases with no gene match: 10. Germline CDR1 reads MNHNY; CDR2 reads SVGAGI (reference sequence).

V gene TRBV27 combines with J gene TRBJ2-1, with 7 positions matching TRBD2. Germline assignment: CDR1 MNHEY and CDR2 SMNVEV (reference sequence). This CDR3 contains 15 residues. V gave up 7 bases and J gave up 9 bases; unmatched junction bases: 15. The CDR3 is CASTDPGLGRGEQFF. Here the CDR3 DNA reads TGTGCCAGCACCGACCCCGGACTAGGACGAGGTGAGCAGTTCTTC.

This chain connects TRBV11-1 to TRBJ1-1; D not certain. CDR3 length: 15 amino acids. Germline CDR1 SGHAT, CDR2 FQDESV (reference sequence). The V and J ends lost 5 bases and 2 bases respectively, with 15 bases between them. The chain's CDR3 is CASSTERTANTEAFF. CDR3 coding DNA: TGTGCCAGCAGCACCGAGCGGACGGCAAACACTGAAGCTTTCTTT.